The clone carrying this T cell receptor delta chain qualifies as medium-sized. The sample holds other DNA sequences that translate to the same CDR3. The sample originates from a study of gamma-delta chains in newborns, infants, children. The CDR3 consists of 18 residues. V was pared by 0 bases and J by 0 bases, with 4 bases of the junction left unmatched. Germline values: CDR1 GEAIGNYY, CDR2 EKD. TCRdb called clones from the reads again using CATT. This repertoire shows roughly 7,100 delta-chain clones, about 0.66% found once; its top ten account for 15% to 19%. Material for sequencing was blood. V gene TRDV2 combines with J gene TRDJ3; TRDD3 aligns across 7 bases. This TCR came from a child who was a newborn, infant or young child, either healthy, febrile or measles-vaccinated (not recorded which). As DNA, the CDR3 is TGTGCCTGTGACACCTGGGGGACAAGCTCCTGGGACACCCGACAGATGTTTTTC. It yields the protein CACDTWGTSSWDTRQMFF.